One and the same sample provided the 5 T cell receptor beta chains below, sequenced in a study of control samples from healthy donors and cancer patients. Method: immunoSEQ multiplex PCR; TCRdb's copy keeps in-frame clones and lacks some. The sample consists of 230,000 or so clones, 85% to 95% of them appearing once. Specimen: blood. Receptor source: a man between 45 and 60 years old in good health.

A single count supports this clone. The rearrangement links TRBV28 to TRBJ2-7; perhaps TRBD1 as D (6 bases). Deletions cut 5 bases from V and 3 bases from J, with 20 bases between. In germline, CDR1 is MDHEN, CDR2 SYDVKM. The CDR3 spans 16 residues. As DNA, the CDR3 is TGTGCCAGCAGTCCCACTTACCCCGGGACAAACTACGAGCAGTACGTC. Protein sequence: CASSPTYPGTNYEQYV.

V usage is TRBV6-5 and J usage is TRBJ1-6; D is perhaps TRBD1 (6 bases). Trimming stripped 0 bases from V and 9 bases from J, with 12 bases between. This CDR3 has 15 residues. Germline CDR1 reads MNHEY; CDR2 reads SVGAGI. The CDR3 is CASSYSRQGSSPLHF. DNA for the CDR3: TGTGCCAGCAGTTACTCAAGGCAGGGGAGTTCACCCCTCCACTTT.

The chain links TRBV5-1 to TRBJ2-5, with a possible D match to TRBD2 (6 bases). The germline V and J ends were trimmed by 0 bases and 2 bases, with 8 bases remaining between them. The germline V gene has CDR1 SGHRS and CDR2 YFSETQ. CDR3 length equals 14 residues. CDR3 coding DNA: TGCGCCAGCAGCTTGGCGGGGGTGCAAGAGACCCAGTACTTC. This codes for CASSLAGVQETQYF.

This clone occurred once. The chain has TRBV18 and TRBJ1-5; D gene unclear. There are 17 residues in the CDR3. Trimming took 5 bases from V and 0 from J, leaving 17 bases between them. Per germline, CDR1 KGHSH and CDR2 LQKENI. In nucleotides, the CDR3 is TGTGCCAGCTCATTTCAGGCCACAATTTATAGCAATCAGCCCCAGCATTTT. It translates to CASSFQATIYSNQPQHF.

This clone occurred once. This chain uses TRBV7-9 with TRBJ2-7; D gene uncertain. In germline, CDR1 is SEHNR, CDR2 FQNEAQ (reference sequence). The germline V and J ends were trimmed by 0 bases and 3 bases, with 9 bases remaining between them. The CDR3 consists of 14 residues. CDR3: CASSLAKKGYEQYF. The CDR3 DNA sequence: TGTGCCAGCAGCTTAGCGAAGAAGGGCTACGAGCAGTACTTC.